This T cell receptor (beta chain) comes out of a study of control samples from healthy donors and cancer patients. This CDR3 has 18 residues. V lost 5 bases, J lost 1 base, and 9 bases stayed unmatched. From germline, CDR1 is SEHNR and CDR2 FQNEAQ (reference sequence). Using immunoSEQ multiplex PCR, the repertoire was profiled, and TCRdb retains in-frame clones only, with some absent. The sample includes about 140,000 clones, 91% seen only once; the top ten take about 7.1%. The chain combines TRBV7-9 with TRBJ2-5; 14 positions agree with TRBD2. The TCR was taken from a man aged 18 to 29 in good health. Specimen: blood. The CDR3 reads CASSPGLAGVTPQETQYF. The DNA for the CDR3 is TGTGCCAGCAGCCCGGGACTAGCGGGGGTGACACCCCAAGAGACCCAGTACTTC. Full variable domain (outside the CDR3, taken from reference TRBV7-9 and TRBJ2-5): DTGVSQNPRHKITKRGQNVTFRCDPISEHNRLYWYRQTLGQGPEFLTYFQNEAQLEKSRLLSDRFSAERPKGSFSTLEIQRTEQGDSAMYLCASSPGLAGVTPQETQYFGPGTRLLVL.